This TCR beta chain was sequenced during a study of a mutant IDH1 vaccine in newly diagnosed glioma. This CDR3 has 17 amino acids. The germline V gene has CDR1 MNHEY and CDR2 SMNVEV (reference sequence). Sequencing was performed with immunoSEQ multiplex PCR; in TCRdb, only in-frame clones are kept and a portion is missing. Seen here are under 60,000 clones, over 65% observed once, and the top ten hold approximately 12%. This sample's time point: week 35, safety follow-up. In every dose of vaccine, 300 ug of mutant IDH1 20-mer peptide was given alongside topical imiquimod. Points on this clone: The antigen is undetermined. The junction and the germline gene differ at one end; a read error may be behind it.

The input for sequencing was PBMCs, taken from a glioma patient whose treatment included an IDH1 peptide vaccine. The TCR comes from a man aged 35-49 years with glioma. This chain uses TRBV27 with TRBJ2-7, with 7 bases lining up with TRBD2. CDR3 region: CASTPSRSGGSSHEQYF. CDR3 nucleotides: TGTGCCAGCACTCCATCCCGTAGTGGCGGGAGCTCCCACGAGCAGTACTTC.